The entry below describes one T cell receptor beta chain. No antigen is known for it. Other nucleotide sequences in the sample specify the same CDR3. This sample stems from a study of shared clonotypes between healthy human individuals. The study, taken as a whole, reports: It was only blood that was sampled, and tissue repertoires likely differ.

Methods used by the authors: ImmunoSEQ output held junction-only sequences without quality scores, so filtering differed. Clones were sequenced by immunoSEQ multiplex PCR, and TCRdb holds only the in-frame ones, with some missing. D and trimming were read from the DNA, whereas the V and J calls and clone size are those reported in that table. The sample has 2,500,000 or so clones, 93% seen once. CD45RA+ naive and CD45RA-negative memory subsets were separated from CD4+ cells. Germline V lookup: CDR1 LNHDA, CDR2 SQIVND (reference sequence). The CDR3 has 13 amino acids. Deletions cut 2 bases from V and 4 bases from J, with 8 bases between.

The clonotype comes from a man younger than 30 in good health. Some clones in this sample may be carry-over from other donors' samples. Sequencing used naive CD4+ T cells from PBMCs. Subset given: CD45RA+ positively selected. This rearrangement joins TRBV19 to TRBJ1-2, with D unresolved. The CDR3 protein is CASSIKGFYGYTF. CDR3 nucleotide sequence: TGTGCCAGTAGTATAAAGGGCTTCTATGGCTACACCTTC.